This T cell receptor (beta chain) is drawn from a study of T cell repertoires in cytomegalovirus infection. Study as a whole: Signatures in public TCR beta sequences pointed to both CMV infection and matching HLA type. General study findings and limits: Carriage of CMV together with the relevant HLA was identifiable through cumulative public TCR beta family frequency. Dominating the ex vivo response were TCR beta clonotypes that were CMV-specific and HLA-C-restricted.

Worth noting for this clonotype: Its antigen is not identified.

TCRdb recomputed calls from the reads with MiXCR, one row per CDR3 protein. The data show around 530,000 distinct CDR3 sequences, less than 30% seen once. The source material was PBMCs. This clonotype originated in a human donor in good health (CMV status not recorded). Some clones in this sample may be carry-over from other donors' samples.

For the CDR3, the DNA is TGTGCCAGCAGCTCGGGGACAGGGGTTCAGCCCCAGCATTTT. Its translation: CASSSGTGVQPQHF. The V and J genes are TRBV7-2 and TRBJ1-5, with TRBD1 matching 10 bases. CDR3 length: 14 residues. Germline V CDR1 and CDR2: SGHTA, FQGNSA. The V gene end was trimmed by 4 bases and the J gene end by 6 bases; junction bases not matched to a gene: 3.